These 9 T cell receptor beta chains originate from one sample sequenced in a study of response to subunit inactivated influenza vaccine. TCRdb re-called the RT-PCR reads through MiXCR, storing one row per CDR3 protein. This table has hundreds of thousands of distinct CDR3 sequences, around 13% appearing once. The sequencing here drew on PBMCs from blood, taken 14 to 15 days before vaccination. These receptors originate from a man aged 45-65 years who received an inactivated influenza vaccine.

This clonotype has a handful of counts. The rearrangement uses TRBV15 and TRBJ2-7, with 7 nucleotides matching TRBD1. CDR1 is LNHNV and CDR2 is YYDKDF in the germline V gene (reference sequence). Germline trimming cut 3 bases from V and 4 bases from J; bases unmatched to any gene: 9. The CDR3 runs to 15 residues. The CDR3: CATSSPGRQGYEQYF. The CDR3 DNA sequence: TGTGCCACCAGCAGTCCGGGCAGACAGGGTTACGAGCAGTACTTC.

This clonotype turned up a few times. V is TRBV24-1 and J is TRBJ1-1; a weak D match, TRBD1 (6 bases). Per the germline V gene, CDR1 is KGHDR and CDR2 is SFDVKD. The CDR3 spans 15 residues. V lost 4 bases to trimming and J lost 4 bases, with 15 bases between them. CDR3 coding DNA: TGTGCCACCAGTGACCCCGGGCAAGGGGGCACTGAAGCTTTCTTT. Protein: CATSDPGQGGTEAFF.

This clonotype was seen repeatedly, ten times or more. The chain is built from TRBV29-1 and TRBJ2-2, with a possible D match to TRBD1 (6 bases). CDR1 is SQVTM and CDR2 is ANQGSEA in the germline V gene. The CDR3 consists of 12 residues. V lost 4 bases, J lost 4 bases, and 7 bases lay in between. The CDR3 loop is CSVGTATGELFF. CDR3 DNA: TGCAGCGTTGGGACAGCCACCGGGGAGCTGTTTTTT.

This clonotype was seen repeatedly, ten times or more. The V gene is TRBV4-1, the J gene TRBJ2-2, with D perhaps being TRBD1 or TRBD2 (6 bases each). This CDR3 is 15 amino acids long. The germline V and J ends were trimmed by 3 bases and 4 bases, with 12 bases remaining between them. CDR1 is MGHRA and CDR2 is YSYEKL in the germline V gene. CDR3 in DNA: TGCGCCAGCAGCCAGGCCAGGGGAGGCACCGGGGAGCTGTTTTTT. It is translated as CASSQARGGTGELFF.

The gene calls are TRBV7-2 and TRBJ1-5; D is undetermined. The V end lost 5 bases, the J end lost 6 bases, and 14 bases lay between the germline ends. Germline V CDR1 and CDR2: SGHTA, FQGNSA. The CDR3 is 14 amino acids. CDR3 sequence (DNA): TGTGCCAGCAGCCCCTCCTCTATCAGTCAGCCCCAGCATTTT. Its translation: CASSPSSISQPQHF.

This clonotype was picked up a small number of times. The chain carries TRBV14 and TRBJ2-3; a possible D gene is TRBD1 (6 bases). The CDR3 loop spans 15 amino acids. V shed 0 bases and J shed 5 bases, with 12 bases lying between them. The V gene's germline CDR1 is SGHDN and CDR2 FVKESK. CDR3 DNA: TGTGCCAGCAGCCAAGATTTACAGGGAATAGATACGCAGTATTTT. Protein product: CASSQDLQGIDTQYF.

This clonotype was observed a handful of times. CDR3 in DNA: TGCGCCAGCAGCCAAGTTCCATCGGACACCATATATTTT. Translated: CASSQVPSDTIYF. The chain carries TRBV4-3 and TRBJ1-3; D is unclear. V lost 1 base to trimming and J lost 8 bases, with 9 bases between them. Germline V gene sequence: CDR1 LGHNA, CDR2 YSLEER. This CDR3 comprises 13 residues.

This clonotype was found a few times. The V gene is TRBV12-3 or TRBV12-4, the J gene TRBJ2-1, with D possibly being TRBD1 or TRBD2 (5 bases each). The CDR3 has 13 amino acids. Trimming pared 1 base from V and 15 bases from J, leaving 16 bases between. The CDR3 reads CASSLGGSSPSFF. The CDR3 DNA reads TGTGCCAGCAGTTTAGGGGGGTCCTCTCCGTCGTTCTTC.

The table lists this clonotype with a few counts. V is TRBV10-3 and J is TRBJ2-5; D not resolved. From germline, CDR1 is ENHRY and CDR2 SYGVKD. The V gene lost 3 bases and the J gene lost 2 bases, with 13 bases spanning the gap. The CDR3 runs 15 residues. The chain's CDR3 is CAISDLGRAQETQYF. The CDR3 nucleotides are TGTGCCATCAGTGATTTGGGCAGAGCACAAGAGACCCAGTACTTC.